These 14 T cell receptor beta chains originate from one sample sequenced in a study of CD8+CD57+ T cells in acquired aplastic anemia. Genomic DNA served as template for TCR beta VDJ and CDR3 profiling. Using its own MiXCR run on the reads, TCRdb lists one record per CDR3 protein. The sample contains 250,000 to 350,000 distinct CDR3 sequences, under 65% of which appear only once. Whoever was chosen for sequencing had shown CD8+CD57+ cell expansion by flow cytometry. Sequencing input: sorted CD4+, CD8+, or CD8+CD57+ T cells (not recorded which) from PBMCs. Receptor source: a human donor with aplastic anemia.

The V call is TRBV20-1, the J call TRBJ2-5, with 7 bases that match TRBD2. The J segment lost 5 bases and the V segment lost 4 bases, leaving 16 bases of the junction unmatched. The CDR3 runs 16 residues. The germline V gene encodes CDR1 DFQATT and CDR2 SNEGSKA (reference sequence). The CDR3 region has the DNA TGCAGTGCTACCGGGGGGACTGACGAGAACCCGGAGACCCAGTACTTC. Its translation: CSATGGTDENPETQYF.

This clonotype was counted many times. V usage is TRBV20-1 and J usage is TRBJ2-7; possible D gene TRBD2, 5 bases. This CDR3 has 15 amino acids. The ends were cut back, 3 bases at V and 13 bases at J, with 28 bases in the middle. Germline lookup yields CDR1 DFQATT and CDR2 SNEGSKA (reference sequence). As DNA, the CDR3 is TGCAGTGCTAGCGTCCCCCTCGGGGAAAGTTATCGGCGTTACTTC. Translating gives CSASVPLGESYRRYF.

The J gene is TRBJ2-1, the V gene TRBV29-1; no firm D call. V lost 4 bases and J lost 0, with 13 bases in between. The germline V gene encodes CDR1 SQVTM and CDR2 ANQGSEA. The length of the CDR3 is 15 residues. The CDR3 DNA reads TGCAGCGTTGCCTCGAGACCGAGCTCCTACAATGAGCAGTTCTTC. Translated, it gives CSVASRPSSYNEQFF.

This sequence joins TRBV7-2 and TRBJ2-7; 11 bases map to TRBD2. The CDR3 has 14 residues. With 3 bases clipped from V and 4 bases from J, the junction kept 2 bases outside the gene matches. Germline CDR1 and CDR2: SGHTA and FQGNSA. CDR3 sequence: CASSFSGGVYEQYF. The CDR3 bases are TGTGCCAGCAGCTTTAGCGGGGGGGTATACGAGCAGTACTTC. Full variable domain (rest looked up from reference TRBV7-2 and TRBJ2-7): GAGVSQSPSNKVTEKGKDVELRCDPISGHTALYWYRQSLGQGLEFLIYFQGNSAPDKSGLPSDRFSAERTGGSVSTLTIQRTQQEDSAVYLCASSFSGGVYEQYFGPGTRLTVT.

V usage is TRBV24-1 and J usage is TRBJ1-2, with TRBD1 as a possible D gene (6 bases). CDR3 size: 14 residues. The V gene's germline CDR1 is KGHDR and CDR2 SFDVKD. V lost 7 bases and J 2 bases, leaving 13 bases between the germline ends. DNA of the CDR3: TGTGCCACCAGCCCAGGGGCAATGAACTATGGCTACACCTTC. Translating it yields CATSPGAMNYGYTF.

This clonotype was picked up one time. The chain couples TRBV20-1 to TRBJ2-2; 9 positions agree with TRBD1. Germline-derived CDR1 and CDR2 are DFQATT and SNEGSKA (reference sequence). The V segment lost 6 bases and the J segment 1 base; nucleotides outside the gene matches: 3. The CDR3 loop spans 14 amino acids. The CDR3, as DNA: TGCAGTGCCACGACAGGGGGGAACACCGGGGAGCTGTTTTTT. This translates into CSATTGGNTGELFF.

This clonotype has a count of ten or more. The chain carries TRBV7-9 and TRBJ2-3, with D maybe TRBD2 (5 bases). From germline, CDR1 is SEHNR and CDR2 FQNEAQ (reference sequence). V was shortened by 5 bases and J by 1 base, with 16 bases between the two germline ends. The CDR3 is 16 residues long. CDR3 in amino acids: CASSPGTRTGTDTQYF. In DNA form, the CDR3 reads TGTGCCAGCAGCCCAGGCACTAGAACCGGCACAGATACGCAGTATTTT.

The J gene is TRBJ2-3, the V gene TRBV20-1, with TRBD2 matching over 8 bases. The CDR3 is 15 residues long. Germline-derived CDR1 and CDR2 are DFQATT and SNEGSKA (reference sequence). The V and J ends lost 4 bases and 6 bases, in that order; junction bases with no gene match: 12. The CDR3 DNA sequence: TGCAGTGCTACGGGGGGGCCTTTTCGTACCGATACGCAGTATTTT. This translates into CSATGGPFRTDTQYF.

With respect to this clonotype: Since a much larger clone is just one base distant, this may be a read error. The V and J genes are TRBV3-1 and TRBJ2-3; no reliable D call. Germline V lookup: CDR1 LGHDT, CDR2 YNNKEL (reference sequence). The CDR3 runs to 12 residues. The CDR3 DNA reads TGTGCCTGCAGCCGGAGCGCTGATACGCAGTATTTT. The encoded protein is CACSRSADTQYF.

CDR3 sequence (DNA): TGTGCCAGCAGCTTAGTTGGGACTAGCGGGAGGGCCTTATCCTACGAGCAGTACTTC. It specifies CASSLVGTSGRALSYEQYF. J is TRBJ2-7 and V is TRBV7-2; 16 nucleotides align to TRBD2. This CDR3 comprises 19 residues. Germline loops: CDR1 SGHTA, CDR2 FQGNSA. V gave up 1 base and J gave up 1 base; unmatched junction bases: 7.

The sample holds a few counts of this clonotype. The chain carries TRBV3-1 and TRBJ1-1; possibly TRBD1 for D (6 bases). CDR3 size: 17 residues. Per the germline V gene, CDR1 is LGHDT and CDR2 is YNNKEL (reference sequence). The V and J ends lost 0 bases and 0 bases respectively, with 14 bases between them. The CDR3 is CASSQDFGGLMNTEAFF. The CDR3 nucleotides are TGTGCCAGCAGCCAAGATTTCGGGGGGCTCATGAACACTGAAGCTTTCTTT.

The chain joins TRBV20-1 to TRBJ2-1; TRBD2 is a possible D gene (5 bases). Trimming took 3 bases from V and 7 from J, leaving 10 bases between them. Germline CDR1 reads DFQATT; CDR2 reads SNEGSKA (reference sequence). The CDR3 covers 12 residues. The CDR3 nucleotides read TGCAGTGCTAGGTATGGCGGGAATGAGCAGTTCTTC. Its translation is CSARYGGNEQFF.

Regarding this clonotype: An end of the junction differs from the germline gene, which may be a read error. The chain uses TRBV20-1 and TRBJ2-5, with a possible D match to TRBD1 (6 bases). The CDR3 is 12 residues long. Germline loops: CDR1 DFQATT, CDR2 SNEGSKA (reference sequence). The DNA of the CDR3 is TGCAGCGCTAGAGGGGGAGAAGAGACCCAGTACTTC. This codes for CSARGGEETQYF.

The chain joins TRBV25-1 to TRBJ1-1; D is undetermined. CDR1 is MGHDK, CDR2 SYGVNS, per germline. CDR3 length: 15 residues. V gave up 3 bases and J gave up 1 base, with 12 bases separating them. The CDR3 DNA reads as TGTGCCAGCAGTGACCTCGGGATAGGGAACACTGAAGCTTTCTTT. It translates to CASSDLGIGNTEAFF.